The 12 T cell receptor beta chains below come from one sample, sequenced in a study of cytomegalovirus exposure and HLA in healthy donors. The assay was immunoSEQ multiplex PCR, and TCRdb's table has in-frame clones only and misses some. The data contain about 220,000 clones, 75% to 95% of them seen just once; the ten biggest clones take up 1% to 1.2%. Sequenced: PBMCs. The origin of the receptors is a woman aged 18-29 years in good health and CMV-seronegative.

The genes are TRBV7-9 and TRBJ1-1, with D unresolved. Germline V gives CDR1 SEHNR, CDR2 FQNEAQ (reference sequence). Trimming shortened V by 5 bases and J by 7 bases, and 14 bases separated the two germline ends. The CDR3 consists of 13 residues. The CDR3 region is CASSRGWLNEAFF. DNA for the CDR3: TGTGCCAGCAGCCGAGGGTGGCTTAATGAAGCTTTCTTT.

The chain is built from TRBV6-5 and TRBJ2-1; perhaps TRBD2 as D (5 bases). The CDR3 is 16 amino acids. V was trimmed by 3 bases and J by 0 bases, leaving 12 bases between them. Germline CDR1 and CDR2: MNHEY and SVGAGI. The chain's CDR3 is CASSYGRRSSYNEQFF. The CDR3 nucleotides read TGTGCCAGCAGTTATGGGCGGAGGAGCTCCTACAATGAGCAGTTCTTC.

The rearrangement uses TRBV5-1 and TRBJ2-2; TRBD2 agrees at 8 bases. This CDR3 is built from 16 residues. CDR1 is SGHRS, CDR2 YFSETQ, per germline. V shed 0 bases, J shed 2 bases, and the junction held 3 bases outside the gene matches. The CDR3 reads CASSLAAGGNTGELFF. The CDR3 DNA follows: TGCGCCAGCAGCTTGGCGGCGGGGGGAAACACCGGGGAGCTGTTTTTT. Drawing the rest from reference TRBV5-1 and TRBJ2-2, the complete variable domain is KAGVTQTPRYLIKTRGQQVTLSCSPISGHRSVSWYQQTPGQGLQFLFEYFSETQRNKGNFPGRFSGRQFSNSRSEMNVSTLELGDSALYLCASSLAAGGNTGELFFGEGSRLTVL.

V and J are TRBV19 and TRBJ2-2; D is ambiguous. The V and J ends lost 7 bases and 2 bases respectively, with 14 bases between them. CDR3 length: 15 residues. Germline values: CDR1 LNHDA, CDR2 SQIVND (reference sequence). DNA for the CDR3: TGTGCCAGTACCCCCATTCCCCTAAACACCGGGGAGCTGTTTTTT. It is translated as CASTPIPLNTGELFF.

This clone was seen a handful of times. CDR3 protein: CASSQDVAELSVDTQYF. CDR3 DNA: TGTGCCAGCAGCCAAGATGTAGCGGAGCTTTCGGTAGATACGCAGTATTTT. The V call is TRBV16, the J call TRBJ2-3; D is possibly TRBD2 (6 bases). The CDR3 consists of 17 residues. Deletions cut 2 bases from V and 5 bases from J, with 20 bases between. CDR1 and CDR2 (germline): KGHSY, FQNENV. The complete variable domain, with remaining parts taken from reference TRBV16 and TRBJ2-3, reads GEEVAQTPKHLVRGEGQKAKLYCAPIKGHSYVFWYQQVLKNEFKFLISFQNENVFDETGMPKERFSAKCLPNSPCSLEIQATKLEDSAVYFCASSQDVAELSVDTQYFGPGTRLTVL.

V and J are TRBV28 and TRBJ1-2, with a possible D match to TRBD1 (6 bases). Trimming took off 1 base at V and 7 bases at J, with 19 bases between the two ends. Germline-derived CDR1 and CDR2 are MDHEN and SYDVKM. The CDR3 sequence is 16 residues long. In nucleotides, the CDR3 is TGTGCCAGCAGTTTATTGGTTCCAGGGGTGAGGAGTGGCTACACCTTC. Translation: CASSLLVPGVRSGYTF.

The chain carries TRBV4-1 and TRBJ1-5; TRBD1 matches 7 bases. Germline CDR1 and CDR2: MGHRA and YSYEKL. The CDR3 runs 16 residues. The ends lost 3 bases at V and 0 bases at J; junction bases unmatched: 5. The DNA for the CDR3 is TGCGCCAGCAGCCAGAGGGACAGTAATAGCAATCAGCCCCAGCATTTT. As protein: CASSQRDSNSNQPQHF.

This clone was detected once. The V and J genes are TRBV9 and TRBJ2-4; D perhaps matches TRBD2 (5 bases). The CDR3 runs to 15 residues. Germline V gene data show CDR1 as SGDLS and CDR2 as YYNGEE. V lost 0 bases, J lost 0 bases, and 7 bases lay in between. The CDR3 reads CASSVDAGAKNIQYF. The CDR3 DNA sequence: TGTGCCAGCAGCGTAGATGCGGGAGCCAAAAACATTCAGTACTTC.

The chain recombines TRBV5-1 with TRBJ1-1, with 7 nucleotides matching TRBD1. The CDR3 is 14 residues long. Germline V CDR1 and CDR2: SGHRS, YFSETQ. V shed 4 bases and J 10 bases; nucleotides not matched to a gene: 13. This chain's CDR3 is CASSTGTEAMGAFF. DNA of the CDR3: TGCGCCAGCAGCACAGGGACAGAAGCCATGGGAGCTTTCTTT.

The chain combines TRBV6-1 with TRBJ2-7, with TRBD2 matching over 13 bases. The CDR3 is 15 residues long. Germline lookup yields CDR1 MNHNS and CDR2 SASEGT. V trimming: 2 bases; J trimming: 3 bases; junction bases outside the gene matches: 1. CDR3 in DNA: TGTGCCAGCAGTGAATGGACTAGCGGGAGCTACGAGCAGTACTTC. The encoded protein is CASSEWTSGSYEQYF.

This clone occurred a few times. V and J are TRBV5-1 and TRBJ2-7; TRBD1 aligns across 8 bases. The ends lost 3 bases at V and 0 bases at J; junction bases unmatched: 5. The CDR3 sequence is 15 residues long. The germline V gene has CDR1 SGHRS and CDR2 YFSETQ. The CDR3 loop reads CASSSTGGGSYEQYF. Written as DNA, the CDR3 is TGCGCCAGCAGCTCCACAGGGGGAGGCTCCTACGAGCAGTACTTC.

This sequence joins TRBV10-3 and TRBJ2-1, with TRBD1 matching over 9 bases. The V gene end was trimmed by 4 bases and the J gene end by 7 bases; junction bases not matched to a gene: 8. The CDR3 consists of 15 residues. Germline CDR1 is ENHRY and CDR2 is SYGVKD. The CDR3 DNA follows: TGTGCCATCAGTGGGACAGGGGCACGACAAAATGAGCAGTTCTTC. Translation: CAISGTGARQNEQFF.